This T cell receptor (beta chain) stems from a study of cytomegalovirus exposure and HLA in healthy donors. Study-wide results and limits: While the bulk of TCR sequences proved rare, some public TCRs turned up in many donors.

Note on this clone: The antigen remains undetermined.

Here immunoSEQ multiplex PCR was the method, and the copy in TCRdb shows in-frame clones only, minus some. In the table there are around 150,000 clones, approximately 90% of which are singletons. The TCR comes from a man aged 18 to 29 in good health and CMV-seronegative. Sequencing was done on a sample of PBMCs.

The CDR3 protein is CASSPGLAGNTHSYNEQFF. Written as DNA, the CDR3 is TGTGCCAGCAGTCCGGGACTAGCGGGGAACACCCACTCCTACAATGAGCAGTTCTTC. This chain joins TRBV2 and TRBJ2-1; TRBD2 matches 13 bases. Germline lookup yields CDR1 SNHLY and CDR2 FYNNEI. The CDR3 has 19 residues. J lost 0 bases, V lost 5 bases, and 10 bases had no gene match.